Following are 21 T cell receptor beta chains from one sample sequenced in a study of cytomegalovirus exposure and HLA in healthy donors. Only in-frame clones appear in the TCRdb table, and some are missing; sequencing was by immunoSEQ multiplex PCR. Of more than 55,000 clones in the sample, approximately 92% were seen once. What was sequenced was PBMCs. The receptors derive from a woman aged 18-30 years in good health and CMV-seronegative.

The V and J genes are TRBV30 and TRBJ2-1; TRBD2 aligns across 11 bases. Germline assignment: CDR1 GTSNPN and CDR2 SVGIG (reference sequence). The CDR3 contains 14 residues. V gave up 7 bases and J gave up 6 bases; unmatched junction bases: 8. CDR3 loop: CALEVAGGPNEQFF. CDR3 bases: TGTGCCTTGGAAGTAGCGGGGGGGCCCAATGAGCAGTTCTTC.

CDR3 protein: CATGRTEDQPQHF. The CDR3 DNA reads TGTGCCACCGGAAGGACAGAGGATCAGCCCCAGCATTTT. The rearrangement joins TRBV10-3 to TRBJ1-5; TRBD1 is a possible D gene (6 bases). The germline V gene encodes CDR1 ENHRY and CDR2 SYGVKD. The CDR3 has 13 amino acids. Between the trimmed V and J ends, which lost 10 bases and 5 bases, there was a span of 15 bases.

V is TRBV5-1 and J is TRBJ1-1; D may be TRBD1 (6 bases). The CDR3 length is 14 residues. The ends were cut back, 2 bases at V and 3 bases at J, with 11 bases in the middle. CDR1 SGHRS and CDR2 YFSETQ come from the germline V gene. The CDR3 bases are TGCGCCAGCAGCTTCACAGGGAGGGACACTGAAGCTTTCTTT. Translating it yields CASSFTGRDTEAFF.

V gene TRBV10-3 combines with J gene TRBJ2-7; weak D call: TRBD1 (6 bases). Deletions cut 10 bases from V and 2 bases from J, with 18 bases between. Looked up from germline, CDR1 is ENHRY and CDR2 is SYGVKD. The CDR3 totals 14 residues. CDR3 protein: CASSRTDSAYEQYF. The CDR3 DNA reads TGTGCCAGCAGCAGAACGGACAGCGCCTACGAGCAGTACTTC.

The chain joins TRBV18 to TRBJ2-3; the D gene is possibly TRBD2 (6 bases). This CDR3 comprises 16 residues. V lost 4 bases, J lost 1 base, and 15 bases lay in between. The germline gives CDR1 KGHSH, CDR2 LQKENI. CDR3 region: CASSRSAGRGTDTQYF. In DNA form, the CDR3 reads TGTGCCAGCTCACGCTCGGCGGGACGGGGCACAGATACGCAGTATTTT.

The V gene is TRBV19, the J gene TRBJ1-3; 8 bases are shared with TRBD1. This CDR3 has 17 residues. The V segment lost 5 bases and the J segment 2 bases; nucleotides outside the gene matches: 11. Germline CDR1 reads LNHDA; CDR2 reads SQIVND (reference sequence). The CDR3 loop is CASSVDRAAGAGNTIYF. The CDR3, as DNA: TGTGCCAGTAGTGTGGACAGGGCAGCAGGAGCTGGAAACACCATATATTTT.

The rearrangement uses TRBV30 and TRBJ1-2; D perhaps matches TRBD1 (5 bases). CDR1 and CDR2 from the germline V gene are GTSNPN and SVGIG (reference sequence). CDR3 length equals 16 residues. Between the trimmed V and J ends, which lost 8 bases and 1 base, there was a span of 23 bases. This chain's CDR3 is CAGWGDGFQNNYGYTF. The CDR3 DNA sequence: TGTGCCGGATGGGGGGACGGGTTTCAGAATAACTATGGCTACACCTTC.

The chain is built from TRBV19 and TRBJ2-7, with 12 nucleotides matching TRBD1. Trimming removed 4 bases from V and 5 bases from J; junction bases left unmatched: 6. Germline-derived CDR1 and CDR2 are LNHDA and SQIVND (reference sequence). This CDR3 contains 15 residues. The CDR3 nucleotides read TGTGCCAGTAGTACGGGGGACAGGGGGCAGGACGAGCAGTACTTC. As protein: CASSTGDRGQDEQYF.

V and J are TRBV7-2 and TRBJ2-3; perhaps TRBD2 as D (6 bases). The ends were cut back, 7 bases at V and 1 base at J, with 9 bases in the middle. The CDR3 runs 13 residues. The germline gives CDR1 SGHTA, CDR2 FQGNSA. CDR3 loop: CASKRERTDTQYF. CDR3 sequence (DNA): TGTGCCAGCAAACGGGAGCGCACAGATACGCAGTATTTT.

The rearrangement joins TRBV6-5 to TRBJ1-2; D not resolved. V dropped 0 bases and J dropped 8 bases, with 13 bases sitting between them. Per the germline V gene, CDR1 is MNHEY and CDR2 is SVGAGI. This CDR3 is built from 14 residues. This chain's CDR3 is CASSYSMEAGGYTF. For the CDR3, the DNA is TGTGCCAGCAGTTACTCGATGGAGGCGGGGGGCTACACCTTC.

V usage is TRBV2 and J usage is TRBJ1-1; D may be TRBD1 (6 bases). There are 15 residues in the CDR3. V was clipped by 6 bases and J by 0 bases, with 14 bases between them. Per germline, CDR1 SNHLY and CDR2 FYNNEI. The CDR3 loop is CASRLQGQLNTEAFF. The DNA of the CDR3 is TGTGCCAGCAGACTTCAGGGGCAGTTGAACACTGAAGCTTTCTTT. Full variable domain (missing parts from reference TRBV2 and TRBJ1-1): EPEVTQTPSHQVTQMGQEVILRCVPISNHLYFYWYRQILGQKVEFLVSFYNNEISEKSEIFDDQFSVERPDGSNFTLKIRSTKLEDSAMYFCASRLQGQLNTEAFFGQGTRLTVV.

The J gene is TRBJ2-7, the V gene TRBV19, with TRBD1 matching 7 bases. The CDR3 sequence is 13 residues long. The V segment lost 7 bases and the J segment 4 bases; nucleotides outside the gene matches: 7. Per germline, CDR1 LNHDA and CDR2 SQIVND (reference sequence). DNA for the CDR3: TGTGCCAGTACAGGGGGTGATCGTTACGAGCAGTACTTC. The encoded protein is CASTGGDRYEQYF.

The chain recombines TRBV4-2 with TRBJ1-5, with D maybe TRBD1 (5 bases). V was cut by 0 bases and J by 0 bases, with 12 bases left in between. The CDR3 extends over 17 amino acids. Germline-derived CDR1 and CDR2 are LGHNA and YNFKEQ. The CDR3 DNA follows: TGTGCCAGCAGCCAAGATCGGGGGGTTTATAGCAATCAGCCCCAGCATTTT. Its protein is CASSQDRGVYSNQPQHF.

CDR3 amino acids: CASSSATSGTWDTQYF. In DNA form, the CDR3 reads TGCGCCAGCAGCAGTGCGACTAGCGGGACGTGGGATACGCAGTATTTT. The rearrangement links TRBV5-1 to TRBJ2-3, with 11 bases fitting TRBD2. CDR1 and CDR2 (germline): SGHRS, YFSETQ. The CDR3 sequence is 16 residues long. The trim removed 4 bases at V and 6 bases at J, leaving 10 bases unmatched.

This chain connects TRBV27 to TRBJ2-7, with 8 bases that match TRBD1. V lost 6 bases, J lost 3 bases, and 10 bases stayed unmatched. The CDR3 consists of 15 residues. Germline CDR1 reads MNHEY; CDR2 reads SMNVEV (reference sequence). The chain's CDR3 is CASSPHRTGNYEQYF. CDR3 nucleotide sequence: TGTGCCAGCAGCCCTCATCGGACAGGGAACTACGAGCAGTACTTC.

CDR3 coding DNA: TGTGCCTGGACGGACTCCGGTGGCTACACCTTC. It is translated as CAWTDSGGYTF. The gene calls are TRBV30 and TRBJ1-2; D gene unclear. Germline-derived CDR1 and CDR2 are GTSNPN and SVGIG (reference sequence). This CDR3 region has 11 residues. Deletions cut 4 bases from V and 7 bases from J, with 10 bases between.

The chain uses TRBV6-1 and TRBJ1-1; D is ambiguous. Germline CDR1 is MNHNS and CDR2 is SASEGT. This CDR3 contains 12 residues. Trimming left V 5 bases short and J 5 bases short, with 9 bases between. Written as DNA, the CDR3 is TGTGCCAGCAGTCCGGGGTGGACTGAAGCTTTCTTT. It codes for CASSPGWTEAFF.

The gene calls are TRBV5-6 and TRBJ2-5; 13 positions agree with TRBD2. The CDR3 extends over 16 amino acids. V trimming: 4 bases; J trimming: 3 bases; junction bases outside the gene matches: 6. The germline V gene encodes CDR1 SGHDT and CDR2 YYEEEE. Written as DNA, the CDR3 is TGTGCCAGCAGCGGCCGCGGGACTAGCGGGAAAGAGACCCAGTACTTC. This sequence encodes CASSGRGTSGKETQYF. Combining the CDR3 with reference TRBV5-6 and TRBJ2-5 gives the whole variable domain DAGVTQSPTHLIKTRGQQVTLRCSPKSGHDTVSWYQQALGQGPQFIFQYYEEEERQRGNFPDRFSGHQFPNYSSELNVNALLLGDSALYLCASSGRGTSGKETQYFGPGTRLLVL.

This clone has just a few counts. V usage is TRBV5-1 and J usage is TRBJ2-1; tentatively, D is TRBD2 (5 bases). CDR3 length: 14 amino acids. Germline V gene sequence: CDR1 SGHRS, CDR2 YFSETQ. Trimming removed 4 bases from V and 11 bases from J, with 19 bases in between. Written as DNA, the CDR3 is TGCGCCAGCAGCGCAGACTCTCCTGTCGGGAAGCAGTTCTTC. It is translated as CASSADSPVGKQFF.

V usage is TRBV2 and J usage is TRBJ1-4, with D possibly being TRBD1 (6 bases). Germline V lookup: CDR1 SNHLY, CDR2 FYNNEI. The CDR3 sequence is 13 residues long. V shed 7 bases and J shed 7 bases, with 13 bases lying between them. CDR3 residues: CASKLDRSEKLFF. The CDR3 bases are TGTGCCAGCAAGCTCGACAGGAGTGAAAAACTGTTTTTT.

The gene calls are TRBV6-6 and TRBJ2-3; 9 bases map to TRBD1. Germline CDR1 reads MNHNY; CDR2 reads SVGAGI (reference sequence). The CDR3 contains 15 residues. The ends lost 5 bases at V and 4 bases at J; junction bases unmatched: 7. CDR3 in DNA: TGTGCCAGCAGTAACGTGGGACAGGGAGCAGATACGCAGTATTTT. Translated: CASSNVGQGADTQYF.